This record concerns one T cell receptor beta chain sequence. The table came from immunoSEQ multiplex PCR; TCRdb's copy has only in-frame clones and leaves some out. The sample lists around 1.1 million clones; around 77% were seen once. These data belong to a study of shared clonotypes between healthy human individuals. The TCR originated in a young man in good health. Some clones in this sample may be carry-over from other donors' samples. Sequenced material: memory CD4+ T cells from PBMCs. Indicated subset: CD45RA-negative fraction.

The CDR3 nucleotides read TGTGCCAGCAGCTCCGGCTTCTCCTACGAGCAGTACTTC. Residues: CASSSGFSYEQYF. V is TRBV11-2 and J is TRBJ2-7; no clear D. Germline V gives CDR1 SGHAT, CDR2 FQNNGV. The CDR3 has 13 residues. V lost 4 bases and J lost 0, with 7 bases in between.